This TCR beta chain was recovered during a study of cytomegalovirus exposure and HLA in healthy donors. Vbeta (60) and Jbeta (13) primers were used in the PCR. This table comes from immunoSEQ multiplex PCR, and its TCRdb copy is limited to in-frame clones, with some not included. The sample contains approximately 180,000 clones, 80% to 90% of which appear only once. Germline CDR1 and CDR2: SQVTM and ANQGSEA. This CDR3 region has 16 residues. Trimming shortened V by 1 base and J by 2 bases, and 16 bases separated the two germline ends. General study results and limits: For most TCR beta V segments, an earlier analysis put the productive rate at about 87% or about 30% of the time. TRBV6-2, TRBV6-3 and some other V segments were excluded as indistinguishable.

Note on this clone: Antigen specificity is unknown.

The receptor was derived from a woman younger than 30 in good health and CMV-seropositive. The sample was PBMCs. The chain is built from TRBV29-1 and TRBJ2-3, with D perhaps matching TRBD2 (5 bases). In nucleotides, the CDR3 is TGCAGCGTTGAAGGACGGGGTGGGATTAACACAGATACGCAGTATTTT. This gives the protein CSVEGRGGINTDTQYF.